The 18 T cell receptor beta chains below were found in one sample sequenced in a study of T-cell memory formation after mild COVID-19. MiXCR was run by TCRdb on the 5' RACE reads, yielding one entry per CDR3 protein. This sample has roughly 280,000 distinct CDR3 sequences; 7% to 10% occur once, and the top ten carry approximately 22%. Specimen: PBMCs or a T cell subset sorted from them (not recorded which). Receptors originate from a man younger than 35 who had mild COVID-19 (a few samples of this study predate the infection). Cell type and time point are not known.

This sequence joins TRBV2 and TRBJ2-7, with no clear D. Trimming removed 2 bases at V and 12 bases at J, with 11 bases between. CDR1 and CDR2 from the germline V gene are SNHLY and FYNNEI. The CDR3 consists of 11 residues. The CDR3 DNA is TGTGCCAGCAGTGAAAAGGACGTCGCGTACTTC. Its translation is CASSEKDVAYF.

The gene calls are TRBV7-3 and TRBJ2-7; TRBD2 is a possible D gene (5 bases). Germline values: CDR1 SGHTA, CDR2 FQGTGA. The CDR3 contains 13 residues. V lost 1 base and J lost 6, with 10 bases in between. CDR3 in DNA: TGTGCCAGCAGCTTAAACCCGGGAACCGAGCAGTACGTC. This translates into CASSLNPGTEQYV.

In this sample, this clonotype turned up many times. J is TRBJ2-7 and V is TRBV10-3, with a possible D match to TRBD1 (6 bases). The CDR3 runs to 11 residues. V shed 8 bases and J shed 11 bases, with 16 bases lying between them. Germline loops: CDR1 ENHRY, CDR2 SYGVKD. The CDR3 bases are TGTGCCATCGCAAACCGGGACACGGAGTACTTC. It encodes CAIANRDTEYF.

The chain links TRBV18 to TRBJ2-3, with no clear D. This CDR3 spans 12 amino acids. V lost 2 bases, J lost 4 bases, and 4 bases lay in between. Germline CDR1 and CDR2: KGHSH and LQKENI. The CDR3 reads CASSPNPDTQYF. The DNA for the CDR3 is TGTGCCAGCTCACCAAACCCAGATACGCAGTATTTT. The entire variable domain, with the rest obtained from reference TRBV18 and TRBJ2-3, is as follows: NAGVMQNPRHLVRRRGQEARLRCSPMKGHSHVYWYRQLPEEGLKFMVYLQKENIIDESGMPKERFSAEFPKEGPSILRIQQVVRGDSAAYFCASSPNPDTQYFGPGTRLTVL.

The rearrangement uses TRBV12-5 and TRBJ1-6, with D uncertain. The germline gives CDR1 LGHNT, CDR2 FRNRAP. V lost 6 bases to trimming and J lost 7 bases, with 10 bases between them. The CDR3 sequence is 13 residues long. The CDR3 region is CASGSRVNSPLHF. CDR3 nucleotides: TGTGCTAGTGGATCCCGCGTCAATTCACCCCTCCACTTT.

This clonotype appeared many times. The V gene is TRBV5-6, the J gene TRBJ2-5, with 8 bases that match TRBD1. This CDR3 is built from 14 residues. Germline assignment: CDR1 SGHDT and CDR2 YYEEEE. The ends lost 4 bases at V and 5 bases at J; junction bases unmatched: 7. CDR3 region: CASSTPGTGETQYF. CDR3 nucleotide sequence: TGTGCCAGCAGCACACCCGGGACAGGCGAGACCCAGTACTTC.

The sample holds many counts of this clonotype. The chain links TRBV4-3 to TRBJ1-2, with no clear D. The germline gives CDR1 LGHNA, CDR2 YSLEER. The CDR3 is 12 amino acids. Trimming pared 0 bases from V and 8 bases from J, leaving 7 bases between. This CDR3 reads CASSQEGRGYTF. CDR3 nucleotide sequence: TGCGCCAGCAGCCAAGAGGGCCGCGGCTACACCTTC.

This clonotype was seen many times. The chain has TRBV20-1 and TRBJ2-7, with D tentatively TRBD1 (6 bases). V dropped 4 bases and J dropped 4 bases, with 20 bases sitting between them. The germline CDR1 and CDR2 sequences are DFQATT and SNEGSKA (reference sequence). This CDR3 spans 15 amino acids. CDR3 amino acids: CSATAGTSNHYEQYV. As DNA, the CDR3 is TGCAGTGCTACCGCCGGGACATCGAACCATTACGAGCAGTACGTC.

This chain uses TRBV20-1 with TRBJ1-2; D perhaps matches TRBD1 (6 bases). Germline CDR1 DFQATT, CDR2 SNEGSKA (reference sequence). V shed 6 bases and J shed 3 bases, with 23 bases lying between them. The CDR3 sequence is 16 residues long. The CDR3 bases are TGCAGTGCAGACCCCCCGGGACACCCGACAGACTATGGCTACACCTTC. Its protein product is CSADPPGHPTDYGYTF.

The V and J genes are TRBV6-5 and TRBJ2-7; TRBD2 is a possible D gene (6 bases). The CDR3 loop spans 13 amino acids. The germline CDR1 and CDR2 sequences are MNHEY and SVGAGI. Trimming cost V 0 bases and J 4 bases, with 7 bases left between them. CDR3: CASSYSRGYEQYF. Written as DNA, the CDR3 is TGTGCCAGCAGTTACTCTCGGGGGTACGAGCAGTACTTC.

This clonotype was picked up many times. This chain uses TRBV4-3 with TRBJ1-2, with D unresolved. There are 13 residues in the CDR3. The V gene lost 4 bases and the J gene lost 7 bases, with 13 bases spanning the gap. CDR1 and CDR2 (germline): LGHNA, YSLEER. The CDR3, as DNA: TGCGCCAGCAGCCCGACCGTTGCTGGTGGCTACACCTTC. It specifies CASSPTVAGGYTF.

The chain couples TRBV7-6 to TRBJ2-3; D uncertain. The CDR3 has 17 residues. Germline lookup yields CDR1 SGHVS and CDR2 FNYEAQ. The germline V and J ends were trimmed by 3 bases and 1 base, with 17 bases remaining between them. The CDR3 region has the DNA TGTGCCAGCAGCTTTGGCCGTGCGCGGCCCCGCACAGATACGCAGTATTTT. Its translation: CASSFGRARPRTDTQYF.

This clonotype was seen many times. V gene TRBV7-2 combines with J gene TRBJ2-7; D is possibly TRBD2 (6 bases). Germline CDR1 SGHTA, CDR2 FQGNSA. The CDR3 has 14 amino acids. Trimming pared 2 bases from V and 2 bases from J, leaving 10 bases between. The CDR3 DNA follows: TGTGCCAGCAGCTTAAGTAGCGGAGCCTACGAGCAGTACGTC. It yields the protein CASSLSSGAYEQYV.

The chain links TRBV7-6 to TRBJ1-4; D not resolved. CDR1 is SGHVS and CDR2 is FNYEAQ in the germline V gene. Trimming took off 0 bases at V and 6 bases at J, with 23 bases between the two ends. There are 19 residues in the CDR3. The CDR3 DNA sequence: TGTGCCAGCAGCTTAGCGAGGAGCGAATTACGTGGGAGGGATGAAAAACTGTTTTTT. Amino acids: CASSLARSELRGRDEKLFF. The entire variable domain, with the rest obtained from reference TRBV7-6 and TRBJ1-4, is as follows: GAGVSQSPRYKVTKRGQDVALRCDPISGHVSLYWYRQALGQGPEFLTYFNYEAQQDKSGLPNDRFSAERPEGSISTLTIQRTEQRDSAMYRCASSLARSELRGRDEKLFFGSGTQLSVL.

This chain uses TRBV20-1 with TRBJ1-1; TRBD1 agrees at 7 bases. Looked up from germline, CDR1 is DFQATT and CDR2 is SNEGSKA (reference sequence). V shed 6 bases and J 4 bases; nucleotides not matched to a gene: 11. The CDR3 totals 14 residues. DNA for the CDR3: TGCAGTGCCCATGCAAGGACAGGTGGCACTGAAGCTTTCTTT. The encoded protein is CSAHARTGGTEAFF.

This clonotype was observed a single time. At one end the junction does not follow the germline gene, possibly because of a read error. CDR3 in DNA: TGTGCCAGCAGCCTCCGACTAGCGGGAACCGGGGATCTGTTTTTT. It encodes CASSLRLAGTGDLFF. This chain connects TRBV12-3 or TRBV12-4 to TRBJ2-2; 11 nucleotides align to TRBD2. The CDR3 extends over 15 amino acids.

This clonotype was found a few times. The chain recombines TRBV9 with TRBJ2-2, with D uncertain. Germline assignment: CDR1 SGDLS and CDR2 YYNGEE. CDR3 length: 12 residues. The V gene lost 2 bases and the J gene lost 6 bases, with 5 bases spanning the gap. The CDR3 here is CASSVVPGELFF. The CDR3, as DNA: TGTGCCAGCAGCGTGGTCCCCGGGGAGCTGTTTTTT.

The CDR3, as DNA: TGTGCCAGCAGTTCGGGACAGGCCCCCAGGAATGGCTACACCTTC. This sequence encodes CASSSGQAPRNGYTF. The chain recombines TRBV6-5 with TRBJ1-2, with 8 nucleotides matching TRBD1. The CDR3 runs 15 residues. Trimming at V came to 4 bases and at J to 6 bases, leaving 10 bases not matched to a gene. CDR1 is MNHEY, CDR2 SVGAGI, per germline.